Listed below are T cell receptor beta chains from one sample, sequenced in a study of cytomegalovirus exposure and HLA in healthy donors. TCRdb keeps only in-frame clones here, not all; method: immunoSEQ multiplex PCR. The data hold about 77,000 clones, with about four fifths observed a single time. The source material was PBMCs. These receptors originate from a man aged 35-49 years in good health and CMV-seronegative. Both conserved end residues are part of each CDR3. A D gene is named only where the DNA matches it firmly. For some rows the clone size is stated as once, few or many, or as a class when expanded; others skip it.

D: NA
V: TRBV14
size: NA
J: TRBJ2-3
CDR3: CASSQVASTDTQYF
DNA: TGTGCCAGCAGCCAAGTAGCCAGCACAGATACGCAGTATTTT

D: NA
V: TRBV15
size: NA
J: TRBJ1-6
CDR3: CATSRDQKNNSPLHF
DNA: TGTGCCACCAGCAGAGATCAGAAAAATAATTCACCCCTCCACTTT

D: NA
V: TRBV20-1
size: NA
J: TRBJ2-7
CDR3: CSARAGETEYF
DNA: TGCAGTGCTAGAGCCGGGGAGACGGAGTACTTC

D: NA
V: TRBV5-1
size: NA
J: TRBJ2-5
CDR3: CASSLVGGPETQYF
DNA: TGCGCCAGCAGCTTGGTAGGCGGGCCTGAGACCCAGTACTTC

D: TRBD2
V: TRBV7-9
size: few
J: TRBJ2-1
CDR3: CASSFPAGLEQFF
DNA: TGTGCCAGCAGCTTCCCAGCGGGACTCGAGCAGTTCTTC

D: TRBD2
V: TRBV5-1
size: NA
J: TRBJ2-1
CDR3: CASSLGSGGNEQFF
DNA: TGCGCCAGCAGCTTGGGGTCGGGGGGGAATGAGCAGTTCTTC

D: NA
V: TRBV7-9
size: few
J: TRBJ1-4
CDR3: CASSLGYRVNEKLFF
DNA: TGTGCCAGCAGCTTAGGTTACAGGGTAAATGAAAAACTGTTTTTT

D: TRBD1
V: TRBV7-9
size: NA
J: TRBJ1-2
CDR3: CASSLTGTGNYGYTF
DNA: TGTGCCAGCAGCTTAACGGGGACAGGAAACTATGGCTACACCTTC

D: TRBD2
V: TRBV9
size: many
J: TRBJ2-1
CDR3: CASSVVVLAGGDEQFF
DNA: TGTGCCAGCAGCGTAGTTGTCCTAGCGGGGGGTGACGAGCAGTTCTTC

D: TRBD2
V: TRBV7-2
size: NA
J: TRBJ2-4
CDR3: CASSPLAGGRGIQYF
DNA: TGTGCCAGCAGCCCACTAGCGGGGGGGCGGGGCATTCAGTACTTC

D: NA
V: TRBV2
size: NA
J: TRBJ1-6
CDR3: CASSHTPAGKDSSYNSPLHF
DNA: TGTGCCAGCAGCCACACCCCGGCGGGGAAGGATAGCTCCTATAATTCACCCCTCCACTTT

D: TRBD1
V: TRBV5-1
size: NA
J: TRBJ1-2
CDR3: CASSPERQGMSGYTF
DNA: TGCGCCAGCAGCCCGGAGCGACAGGGTATGAGTGGCTACACCTTC

D: TRBD1
V: TRBV18
size: NA
J: TRBJ2-6
CDR3: CASSPVWTGSIAGANVLTF
DNA: TGTGCCAGCTCACCAGTATGGACAGGCAGTATTGCTGGGGCCAACGTCCTGACTTTC

D: NA
V: TRBV18
size: NA
J: TRBJ1-1
CDR3: CASSPISSTEPNTEAFF
DNA: TGTGCCAGCTCACCCATTTCCTCGACAGAACCGAACACTGAAGCTTTCTTT

D: TRBD1
V: TRBV19
size: NA
J: TRBJ2-5
CDR3: CASRPIQGSQETQYF
DNA: TGTGCCAGTAGACCGATACAGGGGTCTCAAGAGACCCAGTACTTC

D: TRBD1
V: TRBV29-1
size: NA
J: TRBJ1-1
CDR3: CSVETGTGLNTEAFF
DNA: TGCAGCGTTGAAACCGGGACAGGTTTGAACACTGAAGCTTTCTTT

D: NA
V: TRBV9
size: few
J: TRBJ1-4
CDR3: CASSVGAAVGNEKLFF
DNA: TGTGCCAGCAGCGTAGGGGCCGCCGTGGGTAATGAAAAACTGTTTTTT

D: TRBD2
V: TRBV7-2
size: NA
J: TRBJ2-1
CDR3: CASSFLAGEQFF
DNA: TGTGCCAGCAGCTTTCTAGCGGGAGAGCAGTTCTTC

D: NA
V: TRBV5-5
size: NA
J: TRBJ2-4
CDR3: CASSLVRNQYF
DNA: TGTGCCAGCAGCTTGGTGCGGAATCAGTACTTC

D: NA
V: TRBV7-3
size: NA
J: TRBJ2-3
CDR3: CASSLNADPRTDTQYF
DNA: TGTGCCAGCAGCTTAAATGCCGACCCGCGGACAGATACGCAGTATTTT

D: TRBD2
V: TRBV7-3
size: once
J: TRBJ2-1
CDR3: CASSYSSGGHNEQFF
DNA: TGTGCCAGCAGCTACTCTAGCGGGGGGCATAATGAGCAGTTCTTC

D: NA
V: TRBV7-2
size: NA
J: TRBJ2-3
CDR3: CASSLGLGQWDTQYF
DNA: TGTGCCAGCAGCTTAGGTCTTGGACAGTGGGATACGCAGTATTTT

D: TRBD1
V: TRBV28
size: once
J: TRBJ1-6
CDR3: CASSRTGGDSPLHF
DNA: TGTGCCAGCAGCCGGACAGGCGGGGATTCACCCCTCCACTTT

D: TRBD1
V: TRBV19
size: NA
J: TRBJ2-4
CDR3: CASSRDRAIQYF
DNA: TGTGCCAGTAGTAGGGACAGGGCCATTCAGTACTTC

D: TRBD1
V: TRBV6-5
size: NA
J: TRBJ1-6
CDR3: CASSYYPDRGVHF
DNA: TGTGCCAGCAGTTACTACCCGGACAGGGGGGTCCACTTT

D: TRBD2
V: TRBV7-9
size: NA
J: TRBJ2-2
CDR3: CASAGGGGRGNTGELFF
DNA: TGTGCCAGCGCGGGGGGCGGCGGCAGAGGAAACACCGGGGAGCTGTTTTTT

D: TRBD1
V: TRBV6-1
size: once
J: TRBJ2-7
CDR3: CASSEEVQGRYEQYF
DNA: TGTGCCAGCAGTGAAGAGGTACAGGGGCGCTACGAGCAGTACTTC

D: NA
V: TRBV18
size: NA
J: TRBJ1-4
CDR3: CASSPSNGHDEKLFF
DNA: TGTGCCAGCTCACCTTCGAACGGACACGACGAAAAACTGTTTTTT

D: TRBD1
V: TRBV19
size: NA
J: TRBJ2-1
CDR3: CASGRDRAYEQFF
DNA: TGTGCCAGTGGCCGGGACAGGGCGTATGAGCAGTTCTTC

D: NA
V: TRBV28
size: NA
J: TRBJ2-7
CDR3: CASTVAQAYEQYF
DNA: TGTGCCAGCACCGTCGCACAGGCCTACGAGCAGTACTTC

D: NA
V: TRBV30
size: once
J: TRBJ2-7
CDR3: CAWSALHEQYF
DNA: TGTGCCTGGAGTGCCCTTCACGAGCAGTACTTC

D: NA
V: TRBV5-4
size: NA
J: TRBJ2-2
CDR3: CASSVGLAMNTGELFF
DNA: TGTGCCAGCAGCGTAGGACTGGCTATGAACACCGGGGAGCTGTTTTTT

D: NA
V: TRBV7-9
size: NA
J: TRBJ1-1
CDR3: CASSFPGGTEAFF
DNA: TGTGCCAGCAGCTTTCCCGGGGGTACTGAAGCTTTCTTT

D: NA
V: TRBV7-3
size: NA
J: TRBJ2-3
CDR3: CASSLNGKQGTQYF
DNA: TGTGCCAGCAGCTTAAACGGCAAGCAGGGTACGCAGTATTTT

D: NA
V: TRBV16
size: NA
J: TRBJ1-1
CDR3: CASSQSRGTEAFF
DNA: TGTGCCAGCAGCCAATCTAGAGGCACTGAAGCTTTCTTT

D: TRBD2
V: TRBV7-3
size: NA
J: TRBJ2-3
CDR3: CASSPLSRGGRDTQYF
DNA: TGTGCCAGCAGCCCTCTATCTCGGGGGGGGAGAGATACGCAGTATTTT

D: NA
V: TRBV5-1
size: NA
J: TRBJ2-1
CDR3: CASSPLARGSYNEQFF
DNA: TGCGCCAGCAGCCCTCTCGCCCGGGGCTCCTACAATGAGCAGTTCTTC

D: TRBD1
V: TRBV7-3
size: NA
J: TRBJ1-1
CDR3: CASSQGEYTEAFF
DNA: TGTGCCAGCAGCCAGGGGGAGTACACTGAAGCTTTCTTT

D: NA
V: TRBV13
size: NA
J: TRBJ2-1
CDR3: CASSLVAGGNYNEQFF
DNA: TGTGCCAGCAGCTTAGTGGCCGGGGGTAACTACAATGAGCAGTTCTTC

D: TRBD1
V: TRBV30
size: NA
J: TRBJ2-7
CDR3: CAWTRGHYEQYF
DNA: TGTGCCTGGACCAGGGGGCATTACGAGCAGTACTTC

D: NA
V: TRBV7-2
size: NA
J: TRBJ1-2
CDR3: CASSRGSEPYPF
DNA: TGTGCCAGCAGCCGCGGATCGGAGCCGTACCCCTTC

D: NA
V: TRBV6-5
size: NA
J: TRBJ2-2
CDR3: CASSYQGELFF
DNA: TGTGCCAGCAGTTATCAAGGGGAGCTGTTTTTT

D: NA
V: TRBV6-1
size: once
J: TRBJ2-5
CDR3: CASSRLVRETQYF
DNA: TGTGCCAGCAGCCGACTAGTACGTGAGACCCAGTACTTC

D: TRBD2
V: TRBV23-1
size: NA
J: TRBJ2-1
CDR3: CASSQLAGGTNSNEQFF
DNA: TGCGCCAGCAGTCAGCTAGCGGGGGGCACAAATTCAAATGAGCAGTTCTTC

D: TRBD1
V: TRBV7-9
size: NA
J: TRBJ2-7
CDR3: CASSLYTGQYSHEQYF
DNA: TGTGCCAGCAGCTTGTATACGGGACAGTATTCCCACGAGCAGTACTTC

D: TRBD1
V: TRBV5-1
size: NA
J: TRBJ2-5
CDR3: CASSLGDRERETQYF
DNA: TGCGCCAGCAGCTTGGGGGACAGGGAAAGGGAGACCCAGTACTTC

D: NA
V: TRBV18
size: NA
J: TRBJ1-1
CDR3: CASSWPGDTEAFF
DNA: TGTGCCAGCTCATGGCCGGGGGACACTGAAGCTTTCTTT

D: TRBD1
V: TRBV6-5
size: NA
J: TRBJ1-2
CDR3: CASSFRPGQSNYGYTF
DNA: TGTGCCAGCAGTTTCCGACCGGGACAGAGTAACTATGGCTACACCTTC